This T cell receptor beta chain is drawn from a study of blood T cell repertoires in COVID-19. Study information: T cells, B-cell-depleted T cells, or PBMCs provided the cDNA or gDNA that served as material.

CDR1 is SGDLS, CDR2 YYNGEE, per germline. J was trimmed by 4 bases and V by 3 bases; bases with no gene match: 7. The CDR3 is 15 residues long. Generated by immunoSEQ multiplex PCR, the TCRdb table keeps only in-frame clones and is missing some. The data contain some 150,000 clones, around 82% of them seen just once; the ten biggest clones take up roughly 13%. The source of this sequence is a man in his 60s with active or convalescent COVID-19. Material: peripheral blood. This chain uses TRBV9 with TRBJ1-1; 9 bases map to TRBD1. The DNA of the CDR3 is TGTGCCAGCAGCGCAATATTACAGGGGGCCACTGAAGCTTTCTTT. The encoded protein is CASSAILQGATEAFF.